These T cell receptor beta chains were read from a single sample in a study of cytomegalovirus exposure and HLA in healthy donors. The method was immunoSEQ multiplex PCR; TCRdb's version includes in-frame clones alone and lacks a portion of them. The data show about 150,000 clones, 74% seen once. Sequenced material: PBMCs. The receptors were gathered from a man between 25 and 39 years old in good health and CMV-seronegative. CDR3s include the opening cysteine and the closing phenylalanine or tryptophan. A D gene is named only where the DNA matches it firmly. The size entry is marked missing in some rows and otherwise reads once, few, many or a size class.

size	V	D	J	CDR3	DNA
.	TRBV7-9	TRBD1	TRBJ2-1	CASSPRTGRTGDEQFF	TGTGCCAGCAGCCCACGGACAGGGAGGACGGGGGATGAGCAGTTCTTC
once	TRBV5-1	.	TRBJ1-2	CASSLTTANYGYTF	TGCGCCAGCAGCTTGACAACAGCTAACTATGGCTACACCTTC
.	TRBV2	TRBD2	TRBJ2-3	CASSDPLAGDTDTQYF	TGTGCCAGCAGTGACCCGCTAGCGGGGGACACAGATACGCAGTATTTT
.	TRBV7-9	.	TRBJ1-1	CSSSFRQHEAFF	TGTTCCAGCAGCTTCAGACAGCATGAAGCTTTCTTT
.	TRBV7-2	TRBD2	TRBJ2-4	CASSPRGGANKNIQYF	TGTGCCAGCAGCCCCCGCGGGGGGGCAAACAAAAACATTCAGTACTTC
.	TRBV28	TRBD1	TRBJ1-5	CASSYPTGSDQPQHF	TGTGCCAGCAGTTACCCGACAGGGAGTGATCAGCCCCAGCATTTT
few	TRBV5-1	TRBD1	TRBJ1-4	CASSLQGQANEKLFF	TGCGCCAGCAGCTTGCAAGGACAGGCCAATGAAAAACTGTTTTTT
.	TRBV7-2	TRBD1	TRBJ2-5	CASSRQGGNQETQYF	TGTGCCAGCAGTCGACAGGGGGGGAACCAAGAGACCCAGTACTTC
.	TRBV2	TRBD1	TRBJ1-1	CASSGGQGWNTEAFF	TGTGCCAGCAGTGGAGGACAGGGATGGAACACTGAAGCTTTCTTT
.	TRBV5-1	TRBD1	TRBJ2-7	CASSSPGQTYEQYF	TGCGCCAGCAGCTCACCGGGACAGACCTACGAGCAGTACTTC
.	TRBV5-8	TRBD1	TRBJ2-7	CASSFDTGGRYEQYF	TGTGCCAGCAGCTTCGATACAGGGGGCAGGTACGAGCAGTACTTC
.	TRBV27	TRBD1	TRBJ1-2	CASSRNTDRAGGYTF	TGTGCCAGCAGTCGAAATACGGACAGGGCTGGAGGCTACACCTTC